One sample yielded the 8 T cell receptor beta chains listed below, sequenced in a study of shared clonotypes between healthy human individuals (dated by TCRdb to 2020 to 2021). The library was produced with the immunoSEQ multiplex PCR assay. Imported from immuneACCESS, the table was reduced by TCRdb to in-frame sequences with V and J called. These copies leave out some clones; in studies compared against another copy, an unresolved V gene accounts for under half, and the cause of the remainder is not known. The sample contains about 1 million clones, under 80% of them found a single time. Roughly 1.5% of the sample comes from the top ten. Input material: memory CD4+ T cells sorted from blood. The cell subset or site label of this sample denotes: CD45RA-negative fraction. These TCRs come from a man between 18 and 35 years old in good health.

At least ten counts were recorded for this clone. The V and J genes are TRBV2 and TRBJ2-7, with D uncertain. V was cut by 2 bases and J by 1 base, with 6 bases left in between. Germline V CDR1 and CDR2: SNHLY, FYNNEI. The CDR3 covers 13 residues. The CDR3 DNA sequence: TGTGCCAGCAGTGAAATAATTTCCTACGAGCAGTACTTC. Translating it yields CASSEIISYEQYF.

The chain recombines TRBV7-9 with TRBJ2-7; tentative D call: TRBD1 (5 bases). CDR1 is SEHNR and CDR2 is FQNEAQ in the germline V gene (reference sequence). The CDR3 covers 13 residues. Trimming removed 7 bases at V and 2 bases at J, with 12 bases between. The CDR3 DNA follows: TGTGCCAGCAAGTGGACATATCCCTACGAGCAGTACTTC. Translated: CASKWTYPYEQYF.

The chain's CDR3 is CASSLVLQGNPYEQYF. CDR3 DNA sequence: TGTGCCAGCAGCTTAGTCCTCCAGGGGAACCCCTACGAGCAGTACTTC. The chain joins TRBV7-2 to TRBJ2-7; D is perhaps TRBD1 (6 bases). Germline-derived CDR1 and CDR2 are SGHTA and FQGNSA. The CDR3 is 16 residues long. The germline V and J ends were trimmed by 1 base and 2 bases, with 15 bases remaining between them.

J is TRBJ1-1 and V is TRBV5-1, with unresolved D. The CDR3 extends over 15 amino acids. V was cut by 4 bases and J by 1 base, with 14 bases left in between. The V gene's germline CDR1 is SGHRS and CDR2 YFSETQ. CDR3 region: CASSPGSGTNTEAFF. CDR3 DNA: TGCGCCAGCAGCCCTGGGTCGGGAACGAACACTGAAGCTTTCTTT.

V and J are TRBV6-1 and TRBJ2-2; D perhaps matches TRBD2 (5 bases). The ends were cut back, 0 bases at V and 1 base at J, with 9 bases in the middle. Germline V gene lookup returns CDR1 MNHNS and CDR2 SASEGT. The CDR3 sequence is 16 residues long. CDR3 DNA: TGTGCCAGCAGTGAAGCGAGGGAAGTGAACACCGGGGAGCTGTTTTTT. Its protein is CASSEAREVNTGELFF.

The J gene is TRBJ1-5, the V gene TRBV19; D is unclear. The CDR3 loop spans 13 amino acids. The V and J ends lost 7 bases and 3 bases respectively, with 10 bases between them. Germline-derived CDR1 and CDR2 are LNHDA and SQIVND (reference sequence). The CDR3 DNA reads as TGTGCCAGTACGTGGCAGATCAATCAGCCCCAGCATTTT. Encoded protein: CASTWQINQPQHF. Combining the CDR3 with reference TRBV19 and TRBJ1-5 gives the whole variable domain DGGITQSPKYLFRKEGQNVTLSCEQNLNHDAMYWYRQDPGQGLRLIYYSQIVNDFQKGDIAEGYSVSREKKESFPLTVTSAQKNPTAFYLCASTWQINQPQHFGDGTRLSIL.

The chain recombines TRBV5-1 with TRBJ1-2; TRBD1 is a possible D gene (5 bases). The CDR3 covers 15 residues. The germline V gene has CDR1 SGHRS and CDR2 YFSETQ. Trimming took 4 bases from V and 6 from J, leaving 19 bases between them. DNA of the CDR3: TGCGCCAGCAGCCAGGCCGGGGCTAAAGGAAATGGCTACACCTTC. It specifies CASSQAGAKGNGYTF.

This clone was seen only once. The chain carries TRBV6-1 and TRBJ2-7, with 7 bases aligning to TRBD2. The CDR3 is 18 amino acids. Per the germline V gene, CDR1 is MNHNS and CDR2 is SASEGT. Trimming at V came to 2 bases and at J to 6 bases, leaving 19 bases not matched to a gene. CDR3 nucleotides: TGTGCCAGCAGTGAATACGGGGCGGGGGACCTAGGACTGGGCGAGCAGTACTTC. It codes for CASSEYGAGDLGLGEQYF.